The subject of this entry is one TCR beta chain. This clone turned up a few times. The antigen it binds to is not known. One base away there is no much larger clone; base qualities are not given. TCRbeta CDR3 regions were amplified from genomic DNA using the immunoSEQ Assay, a bias-controlled multiplex PCR. Turning to the authors' computational methods: Within the assay, amplification of reference gene primers was used to estimate how many nucleated cells each sample contained. To quantify the absolute abundance of each unique TCRbeta CDR3 rearrangement, sequence reads were collapsed and filtered. For each sample, productive Simpson clonality was calculated as the square root of Simpson's diversity index across productive rearrangements. TCRdb retrieved this table from immuneACCESS and kept in-frame rearrangements only. Not all clones are present; in checked studies, unresolved V genes account for under half, and no reason is known for the remainder. That table gives V, J and clone size, and the DNA gave D and trimming. This sample lists 80,000 to 95,000 clones; 89% were detected once. In total, the top ten clones hold 3% to 4% of the sample.

Taken from cysteine to phenylalanine, the CDR3 has 15 residues. The only DNA kept is the CDR3, 45 bases in frame from the first base. Taken from the germline V gene, the CDR1 and CDR2 loops are MNHNS and SASEGT. V and J lose 8 bases and 6 bases, and a span of 20 bases separates them. The collaborating institutions used their own protocols to collect whole blood in K2EDTA tubes. For TCRbeta analysis, collaborator samples were shipped as frozen whole blood, as isolated PBMCs, or as DNA extracted from either sample type. The sample is drawn from a study of blood T cell repertoires in COVID-19 (dated by TCRdb to about 2020). Concerning the study at large: Collaborator samples came from the United States, Italy and Spain and covered acute and convalescent phases of COVID-19. The prospective study material was composed of cDNA or gDNA derived from T cells, B-cell-depleted T cells, or PBMCs. The dataset comprised deeply sampled blood TCRbeta repertoires from subjects exposed to, actively infected with, or recovered from COVID-19. A freely available public database, intended as a resource for researchers studying the immune response to SARS-CoV-2, is where the repertoires were released. Samples came from the ongoing ImmuneRACE study (first 160 participants) plus 1,254 subjects from 6 global collaborators. Nearly every sample came with metadata listing a de-identified subject ID, COVID-19 status, age in years and sex. Where available, HLA class I and class II types were taken from metadata supplied by the sample provider and were not determined by assay-based typing. On the study overall, not on this receptor specifically: The amount of clinical and demographic metadata varied by source and participant and was provided uncurated.

Source material: peripheral blood. Here the chain combines TRBV6-1 and TRBJ1-5; the D gene is perhaps TRBD1, on 5 matching bases. This TCR derives from a woman in her seventies with acute or convalescent COVID-19. Here is the DNA: TGTGCCAGCGGCGAAGCGGGGGGAGTGGGTCAGCCCCAGCATTTT. It translates to CASGEAGGVGQPQHF.